This TCR beta chain came from a study of follicular helper T cells after annual influenza vaccination. Study conclusions and caveats: Recurrent ICOS+CD38+ cTfh clonotypes included tetramer and AIM influenza-specific ones. Most later recoveries of Day 7 ICOS+CD38+ clones were ICOS-CD38- cTfh.

Germline assignment: CDR1 MNHEY and CDR2 SVGAGI. V lost 4 bases, J lost 4 bases, and 13 bases lay in between. This CDR3 spans 15 amino acids. Using immunoSEQ multiplex PCR, the repertoire was profiled, and TCRdb retains in-frame clones only, with some absent. The top ten clones hold 1.5% of a sample with about 2,700 clones, roughly 80% of them seen once. Regarding time point: 2014-2015 season, pre-vaccination. In the case of this clone: What it recognizes is unknown.

The genes are TRBV6-5 and TRBJ2-2; D is possibly TRBD1 (5 bases). This specimen consisted of CXCR5+ CD38- circulating T follicular helper cells from blood, obtained on the day of influenza vaccination. Subset: circulating Tfh, non-naive CD4+CXCR5+PD-1+ (ICOS+CD38+ or ICOS-CD38-). The origin of this receptor is an adult who received the influenza vaccine. The CDR3 DNA reads as TGTGCCAGCAGTTTGAGGTCCAGGGCCACCGGGGAGCTGTTTTTT. As protein: CASSLRSRATGELFF.